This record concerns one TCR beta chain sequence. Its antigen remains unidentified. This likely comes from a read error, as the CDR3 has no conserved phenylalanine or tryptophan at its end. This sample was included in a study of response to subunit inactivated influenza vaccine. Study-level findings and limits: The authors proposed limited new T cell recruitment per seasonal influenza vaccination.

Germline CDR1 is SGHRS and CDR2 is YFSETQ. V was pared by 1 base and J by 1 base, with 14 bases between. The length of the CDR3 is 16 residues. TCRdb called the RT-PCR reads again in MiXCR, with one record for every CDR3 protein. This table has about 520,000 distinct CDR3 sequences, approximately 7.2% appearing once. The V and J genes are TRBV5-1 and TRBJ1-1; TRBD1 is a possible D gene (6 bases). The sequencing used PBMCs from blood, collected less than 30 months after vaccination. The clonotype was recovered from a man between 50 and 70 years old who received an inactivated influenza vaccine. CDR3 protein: CASSLRQEQGNTEAFI. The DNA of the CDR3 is TGCGCCAGCAGCTTGAGACAGGAGCAAGGGAACACTGAAGCTTTCATT.